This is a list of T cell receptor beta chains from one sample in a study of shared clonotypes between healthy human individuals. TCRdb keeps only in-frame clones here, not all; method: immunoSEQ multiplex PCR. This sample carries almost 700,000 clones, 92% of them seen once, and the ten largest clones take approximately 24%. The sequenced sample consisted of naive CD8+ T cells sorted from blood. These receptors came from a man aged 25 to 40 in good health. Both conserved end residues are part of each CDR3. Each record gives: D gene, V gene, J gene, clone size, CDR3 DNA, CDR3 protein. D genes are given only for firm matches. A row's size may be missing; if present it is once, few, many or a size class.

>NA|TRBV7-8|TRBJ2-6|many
TGTGCCAGCAGCTTAGCTCCTGGGGCCAACGTCCTGACTTTC
CASSLAPGANVLTF
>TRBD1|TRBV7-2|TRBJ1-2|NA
TGTGCCAGCAGCTTAGCTTCAGAGACAGGGCTCTATGGCTACACCTTC
CASSLASETGLYGYTF
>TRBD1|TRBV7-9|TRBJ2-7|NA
TGTGCCAGCAGCTCTGCGGACAGGAGAGACTACGAGCAGTACTTC
CASSSADRRDYEQYF
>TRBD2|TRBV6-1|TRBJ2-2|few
TGTGCCAGCAGTTTAGCGGGAGTGTTCGGGGAGCTGTTTTTT
CASSLAGVFGELFF
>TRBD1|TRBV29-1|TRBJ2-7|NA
TGCAGCGTAGCTGGGACAGGGGGCTACGAGCAGTACTTC
CSVAGTGGYEQYF
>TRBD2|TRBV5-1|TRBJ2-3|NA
TGCGCCAGCAGCTTGGAGGGACTAGCGGGAGGGCCCGTCACAGATACGCAGTATTTT
CASSLEGLAGGPVTDTQYF
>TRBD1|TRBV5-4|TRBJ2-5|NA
TGTGCCAGCAGTTCCGACAGGGTGGAGACCCAGTACTTC
CASSSDRVETQYF
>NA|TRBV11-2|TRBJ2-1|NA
TGTGCCAGCAGCTTGTGGAGGGTGGATGAGCAGTTCTTC
CASSLWRVDEQFF
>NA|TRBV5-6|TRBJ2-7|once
TGTGCCAGCAGCTCCGCCCGCGAGCAGTACTTC
CASSSAREQYF
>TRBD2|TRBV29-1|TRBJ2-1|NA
TGCAGCGGTCGGGGGGGGCGGGAGCTCCAGAGCAATGAGCAGTTCTTC
CSGRGGRELQSNEQFF
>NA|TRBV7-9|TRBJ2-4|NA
TGTGCCAGCAGCCTAAAGACCCAGGGCATTCAGTACTTC
CASSLKTQGIQYF
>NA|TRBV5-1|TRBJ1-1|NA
TGCGCCAGCAGCTCCGGCCCTAACAGTCTCGGGGCAGCTTTCTTT
CASSSGPNSLGAAFF
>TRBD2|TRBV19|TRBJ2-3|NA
TGTGCCAGTAGTTTACTAGCGACCCTCACAGATACGCAGTATTTT
CASSLLATLTDTQYF
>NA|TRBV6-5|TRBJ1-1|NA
TGTGCCAGCAGTTCCCCGGACTGGAACACTGAAGCTTTCTTT
CASSSPDWNTEAFF
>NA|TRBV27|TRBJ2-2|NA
TGTGCCAGCAGTAACAGGGTCGGCGGCACCGGGGAGCTGTTTTTT
CASSNRVGGTGELFF
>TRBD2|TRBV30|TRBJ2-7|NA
TGTGCCTGGAGTGTACTAGCGGGGGAATACGAGCAGTACTTC
CAWSVLAGEYEQYF
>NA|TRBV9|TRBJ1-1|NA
TGTGCCAGCAGCGTACAGCGAAACACTGAAGCTTTCTTT
CASSVQRNTEAFF
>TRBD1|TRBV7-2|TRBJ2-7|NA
TGTGCCAGCAGCTCACTTGGGACAGGCTACGAGCAGTACTTC
CASSSLGTGYEQYF
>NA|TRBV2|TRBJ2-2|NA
TGTGCCAGCAGTGAAGCGGGCCCAATGTCGAACACCGGGGAGCTGTTTTTT
CASSEAGPMSNTGELFF
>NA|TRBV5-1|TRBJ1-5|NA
TGCGCCAGCAGCTTGGTGACAGGAAGCAATCAGCCCCAGCATTTT
CASSLVTGSNQPQHF
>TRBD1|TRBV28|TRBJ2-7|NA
TGTGCCAGCAGTGCCACACGACAGGGTCGGGGCGAGCAGTACTTC
CASSATRQGRGEQYF
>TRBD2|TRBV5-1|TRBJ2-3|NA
TGCGCCAGCAGCTTGGAAGGGACTAGCGGCCCGGATACGCAGTATTTT
CASSLEGTSGPDTQYF
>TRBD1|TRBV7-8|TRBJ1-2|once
TGTGCCAGCAGCCTCCGGGACAGGGGTGACTATGGCTACACCTTC
CASSLRDRGDYGYTF
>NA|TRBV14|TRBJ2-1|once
TGTGCCAGCAGCCAAAAGAGGGTCAATGAGCAGTTCTTC
CASSQKRVNEQFF
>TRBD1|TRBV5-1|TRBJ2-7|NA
TGCGCCAGCAGCTTCGGGGACAGCTCCTACGAGCAGTACTTC
CASSFGDSSYEQYF
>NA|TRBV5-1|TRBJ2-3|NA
TGCGCCAGCAGCTTGGAGGGTAGCGGTAGCACAGATACGCAGTATTTT
CASSLEGSGSTDTQYF
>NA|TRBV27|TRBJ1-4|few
TGTGCCAGCAGTTTACTTGGGGCCGATGAAAAACTGTTTTTT
CASSLLGADEKLFF
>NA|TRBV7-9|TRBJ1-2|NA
TGTGCCAGCAGCCCCTTTGGCAGGGCAATGGACTACACCTTC
CASSPFGRAMDYTF
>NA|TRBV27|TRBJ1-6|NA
TGTGCCAGCACCCCGACCGGGACTCTTGCCTCACCCCTCCACTTT
CASTPTGTLASPLHF
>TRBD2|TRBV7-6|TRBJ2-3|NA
TGTGCCAGCAGCCTGAACCCAGCGGGGACAGATACGCAGTATTTT
CASSLNPAGTDTQYF
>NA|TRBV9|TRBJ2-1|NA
TGTGCCAGCAGCGTCCTCTTGACTAGGACTGATGAGCAGTTCTTC
CASSVLLTRTDEQFF
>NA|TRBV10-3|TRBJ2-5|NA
TGTGCCATCAGTGAGTTGGGAGAGACCCAGTACTTC
CAISELGETQYF
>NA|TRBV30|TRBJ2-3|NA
TGTGCCTGGAGTGTAAGTGGCGAGGGGTCAGATACGCAGTATTTT
CAWSVSGEGSDTQYF
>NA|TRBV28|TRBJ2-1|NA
TGTGCCAGCAGTTTGGAAAGGGGACGCAATGAGCAGTTCTTC
CASSLERGRNEQFF
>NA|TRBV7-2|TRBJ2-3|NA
TGTGCCAGCAGCTTAGCTTTTTCTTGGCGGGCCCCACCGGATACGCAGTATTTT
CASSLAFSWRAPPDTQYF
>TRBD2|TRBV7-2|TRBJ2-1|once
TGTGCCAGCTCGGGGGCGGGAGGGTTTTACAATGAGCAGTTCTTC
CASSGAGGFYNEQFF
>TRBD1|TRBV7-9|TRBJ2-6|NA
TGTGCCAGCAGCTTATCTCGGGACAGGGGGCTGTTTGGGGCCAACGTCCTGACTTTC
CASSLSRDRGLFGANVLTF
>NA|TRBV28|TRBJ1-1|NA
TGTGCCAGCAACCCAACTGGGGGGGACACTGAAGCTTTCTTT
CASNPTGGDTEAFF
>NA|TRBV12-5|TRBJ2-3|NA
TGTGCTAGTGCCCCACCGTCTGGCAGCACAGATACGCAGTATTTT
CASAPPSGSTDTQYF
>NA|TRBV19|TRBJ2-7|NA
TGTGCCAGTAGCCCGCTTTCGGACCCCTACGAGCAGTACTTC
CASSPLSDPYEQYF
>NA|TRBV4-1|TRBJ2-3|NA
TGCGCCAGCAGCCAATCGGTGGGAGTGGTAGATACGCAGTATTTT
CASSQSVGVVDTQYF
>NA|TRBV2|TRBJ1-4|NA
TGTGCCAGCAGTGAAGCTTCAGGCGGGGAAAAACTGTTTTTT
CASSEASGGEKLFF
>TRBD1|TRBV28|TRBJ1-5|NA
TGTGCCAGCAGTTTACTAGGGGGCGGTCAGCCCCAGCATTTT
CASSLLGGGQPQHF
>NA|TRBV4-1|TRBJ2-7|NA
TGCGCCAGCAGCCAAGCCTCCCAGGGTCTCCACGAGCAGTACTTC
CASSQASQGLHEQYF
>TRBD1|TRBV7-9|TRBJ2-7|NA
TGTGCCAGCAGCTTAGGTCGGGACAGATCCTACGAGCAGTACTTC
CASSLGRDRSYEQYF
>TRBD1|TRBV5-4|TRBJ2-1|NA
TGTGCCAGCAGTTCAGGACAGGGTGACAATGAGCAGTTCTTC
CASSSGQGDNEQFF
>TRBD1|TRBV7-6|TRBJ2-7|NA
TGTGCCAGCAGCGTCCGGGACAGGCACTACGAGCAGTACTTC
CASSVRDRHYEQYF
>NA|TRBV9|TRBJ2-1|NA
TGTGCCAGCAGCGTAGAAGGCGGGATTAGCGATGAGCAGTTCTTC
CASSVEGGISDEQFF
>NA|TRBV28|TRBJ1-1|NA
TGTGCCAGCACTTGGGGGGCGCGAACTGAAGCTTTCTTT
CASTWGARTEAFF
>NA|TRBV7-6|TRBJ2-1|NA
TGTGCCAGCTTCCAGCCCAAGGGGGAAAACAATGAGCAGTTCTTC
CASFQPKGENNEQFF
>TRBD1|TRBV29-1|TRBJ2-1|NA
TGCAGCGTCCAACCGGGACAGGGGGTGAATGAGCAGTTCTTC
CSVQPGQGVNEQFF